Presented here are 17 T cell receptor beta chains from one specimen sequenced in a study of T cell responses to AZD1222 COVID-19 vaccine (dated by TCRdb to about 2021). Receptors were amplified or captured by the immunoSEQ multiplex PCR assay. Here the immuneACCESS table is served through TCRdb, limited to in-frame sequences with V and J called. Missing clones are a known gap in these copies; in checked studies unresolved V genes cover under half, and the rest lacks a known reason. This sample is represented by 70,000 to 90,000 clones; approximately 83% of them were singletons. The leading ten clones occupy 12% of the sample. The time point label of this sample denotes: about 28 days (+/-7) after the second vaccine dose. This specimen consisted of peripheral blood, obtained 28 days after the second AZD1222 dose. Source of these receptors: an adult who received the AZD1222 COVID-19 vaccine.

The J gene is TRBJ1-1, the V gene TRBV6-2 or TRBV6-3; 12 bases match TRBD1. The CDR3 is made up of 16 amino acids. V was clipped by 5 bases and J by 6 bases; unmatched bases: 10. The V gene's germline CDR1 is MNHEY and CDR2 SVGEGT. The chain's CDR3 is CASSPLGTGGRSEAFF. Written as DNA, the CDR3 is TGTGCCAGCAGTCCCTTGGGGACAGGGGGCCGATCTGAAGCTTTCTTT.

The CDR3 spells CASRQRGGTGVPEPTSYEQYV. CDR3 DNA: TGCGCCAGCAGACAACGGGGCGGGACAGGGGTGCCCGAACCAACCTCCTACGAGCAGTACGTC. The chain is built from TRBV23-1 and TRBJ2-7, with TRBD1 matching 10 bases. TRBV23-1 qualifies as an ORF whose function is uncertain. V lost 6 bases to trimming and J lost 0 bases; unmatched junction nucleotides: 23. The CDR3 contains 21 residues.

V usage is TRBV14 and J usage is TRBJ2-5; weak D call: TRBD1 (5 bases). Trimming removed 4 bases from V and 0 bases from J, with 18 bases in between. CDR3 size: 17 residues. The germline V gene encodes CDR1 SGHDN and CDR2 FVKESK. CDR3 amino acids: CASSPRRASRDQETQYF. The DNA of the CDR3 is TGTGCCAGCAGCCCCCGCAGGGCTAGTCGGGACCAAGAGACCCAGTACTTC.

The rearrangement links TRBV24-1 to TRBJ2-1; possible D gene TRBD2, 6 bases. This CDR3 contains 15 residues. Germline lookup yields CDR1 KGHDR and CDR2 SFDVKD. V was cut by 3 bases and J by 16 bases, with 24 bases left in between. CDR3 region: CATSDPAGGAQGIFF. The CDR3 coding sequence is TGTGCCACCAGTGATCCCGCTGGCGGGGCGCAGGGAATTTTCTTC.

The chain employs TRBV24-1 and TRBJ1-5; D is unclear. Germline loops: CDR1 KGHDR, CDR2 SFDVKD. This CDR3 has 14 residues. Trimming took off 3 bases at V and 3 bases at J, with 8 bases between the two ends. This chain's CDR3 is CATSDAAYNQPQHF. DNA of the CDR3: TGTGCCACCAGTGATGCAGCCTACAATCAGCCCCAGCATTTT.

This clone has only one observation. V gene TRBV28 combines with J gene TRBJ2-4; a weak D match, TRBD2 (6 bases). CDR3 length: 15 residues. In germline, CDR1 is MDHEN, CDR2 SYDVKM. V lost 7 bases and J lost 4, with 17 bases in between. The CDR3 loop is CASNRRGEIKNIQYF. The DNA of the CDR3 is TGTGCCAGCAACAGGAGGGGAGAAATAAAAAACATTCAGTACTTC.

The chain employs TRBV6-5 and TRBJ2-7, with TRBD1 identical over 7 bases. The J segment lost 3 bases and the V segment lost 6 bases, leaving 8 bases of the junction unmatched. The CDR3 length is 14 residues. Germline V gives CDR1 MNHEY, CDR2 SVGAGI. Written as DNA, the CDR3 is TGTGCCAGCAGCCGGGACAGCATGATCTACGAGCAGTACTTC. This gives the protein CASSRDSMIYEQYF.

The CDR3 region has the DNA TGTGCCAGCAGTTTAATGGGAAGCTTGAACACTGAAGCTTTCTTT. This translates into CASSLMGSLNTEAFF. The chain carries TRBV28 and TRBJ1-1; D unresolved. Germline V gene data show CDR1 as MDHEN and CDR2 as SYDVKM. V lost 2 bases to trimming and J lost 0 bases, with 10 bases between them. The CDR3 covers 15 residues.

The chain employs TRBV7-9 and TRBJ1-1; TRBD1 agrees at 7 bases. Germline V gene data show CDR1 as SEHNR and CDR2 as FQNEAQ (reference sequence). The CDR3 totals 12 residues. The junction had 2 bases not matched to a gene; V was cut back by 5 bases and J by 5 bases. Written as DNA, the CDR3 is TGTGCCAGCAGCCAGGACAGGACTGAAGCTTTCTTT. Encoded protein: CASSQDRTEAFF.

V gene TRBV7-9 combines with J gene TRBJ2-7; 7 positions match TRBD2. Unmatched junction bases numbered 16, after V lost 5 bases and J lost 6 bases. The CDR3 runs 16 residues. Germline V gene lookup returns CDR1 SEHNR and CDR2 FQNEAQ (reference sequence). The CDR3, as DNA: TGTGCCAGCAGCACCATGAGCGGGATAAGGGGTCGCGAGCAGTACTTC. Amino acids: CASSTMSGIRGREQYF.

This clone was counted only a few times. The V and J genes are TRBV3-1 (or the pseudogene TRBV3-2) and TRBJ1-5; D is unclear. The germline V gene encodes CDR1 LGHDT and CDR2 YNNKEL (reference sequence). This CDR3 contains 15 residues. The V gene lost 0 bases and the J gene lost 3 bases, with 9 bases spanning the gap. The DNA of the CDR3 is TGTGCCAGCAGCCAAGAGCTAACCCCCAATCAGCCCCAGCATTTT. Translation: CASSQELTPNQPQHF.

This clone was detected only a few times. The V call is TRBV6-6, the J call TRBJ2-5, with D possibly being TRBD1 or TRBD2 (6 bases each). This CDR3 comprises 14 residues. Trimming removed 0 bases from V and 5 bases from J, with 10 bases in between. Germline V lookup: CDR1 MNHNY, CDR2 SVGAGI (reference sequence). CDR3 DNA sequence: TGTGCCAGCAGTTACTCTACGGGGGCGGAGACCCAGTACTTC. Amino acids: CASSYSTGAETQYF.

Only a few counts were recorded for this clone. V usage is TRBV28 and J usage is TRBJ2-7, with TRBD1 matching 8 bases. V was pared by 8 bases and J by 2 bases, with 11 bases of the junction left unmatched. Germline V CDR1 and CDR2: MDHEN, SYDVKM. The CDR3 runs to 15 residues. The DNA for the CDR3 is TGTGCCAGCTTCGATGGGGGACAGGCCGCCTACGAGCAGTACTTC. Its translation is CASFDGGQAAYEQYF. The full variable domain, its missing parts supplied by reference TRBV28 and TRBJ2-7, is DVKVTQSSRYLVKRTGEKVFLECVQDMDHENMFWYRQDPGLGLRLIYFSYDVKMKEKGDIPEGYSVSREKKERFSLILESASTNQTSMYLCASFDGGQAAYEQYFGPGTRLTVT.

This clone came up once. The chain couples TRBV12-3 or TRBV12-4 to TRBJ1-4, with a tentative D call TRBD1 (5 bases). CDR3 size: 13 residues. V shed 5 bases and J shed 4 bases, with 8 bases lying between them. CDR3 protein: CASSRDGNEKLFF. CDR3 DNA: TGTGCCAGCAGTCGGGACGGTAATGAAAAACTGTTTTTT.

The chain couples TRBV19 to TRBJ1-1; D remains ambiguous. This CDR3 contains 14 residues. With 3 bases removed from V and 4 bases from J, the gap between germline ends came to 12 bases. CDR1 and CDR2 (germline): LNHDA, SQIVND (reference sequence). This CDR3 is CASSIGSATTEAFF. CDR3 in DNA: TGTGCCAGTAGTATCGGTTCGGCAACCACTGAAGCTTTCTTT. Drawing the rest from reference TRBV19 and TRBJ1-1, the complete variable domain is DGGITQSPKYLFRKEGQNVTLSCEQNLNHDAMYWYRQDPGQGLRLIYYSQIVNDFQKGDIAEGYSVSREKKESFPLTVTSAQKNPTAFYLCASSIGSATTEAFFGQGTRLTVV.

Here the CDR3 reads CATSDITGQADGYTF. The DNA of the CDR3 is TGTGCCACCAGTGATATCACAGGACAGGCGGATGGCTACACCTTC. The chain is built from TRBV24-1 and TRBJ1-2; the match to TRBD1 covers 7 bases. The CDR3 consists of 15 residues. The germline CDR1 and CDR2 sequences are KGHDR and SFDVKD. Trimming took 3 bases from V and 6 from J; bases not matched to a gene: 9.

This sequence joins TRBV7-9 and TRBJ2-7, with 9 bases aligning to TRBD1. The germline gives CDR1 SEHNR, CDR2 FQNEAQ (reference sequence). The CDR3 contains 15 residues. V lost 4 bases and J lost 2; bases outside the gene matches: 6. DNA for the CDR3: TGTGCCAGCAGCTCCCGGACAGGGGTGGCCTACGAGCAGTACTTC. It specifies CASSSRTGVAYEQYF.